These T cell receptor beta chains were read from a single sample in a study of OX40 agonist ivuxolimab in advanced cancers. Clones were read by immunoSEQ multiplex PCR, and TCRdb kept only the in-frame ones, dropping some. The sample has approximately 86,000 clones, about 86% seen once. The sample consisted of CD4+ or CD8+ T cells sorted from blood, taken in a trial of the OX40 agonist ivuxolimab. The receptors were sampled from an adult with an advanced solid tumor such as melanoma, head and neck, liver or kidney cancer. Each CDR3 is given with its conserved first and last residue. Fields, in order: J gene, D gene, clone size, V gene, CDR3 DNA, CDR3 protein. A D gene is named only where the DNA matches it firmly. Only some rows state a clone size, as once, few, many or a class for expanded clones.

TRBJ2-6	-	-	TRBV7-3	TGTGCCAGCAGCCCCGGGTCTGGGGCCAACGTCCTGACTTTC	CASSPGSGANVLTF
TRBJ2-1	TRBD2	-	TRBV4-2	TGTGCCAGCAGCCAGGGCGGCGGGAGGGACAATGAGCAGTTCTTC	CASSQGGGRDNEQFF
TRBJ1-1	-	-	TRBV15	TGTGCCACCAGCAGAGTATGGGGGAACACTGAAGCTTTCTTT	CATSRVWGNTEAFF
TRBJ2-7	TRBD1	once	TRBV7-9	TGTGCCAGCAGCTTAGACCCGGGACAGGGGGCAAGGGAGCAGTACTTC	CASSLDPGQGAREQYF
TRBJ1-5	TRBD1	-	TRBV30	TGTGCCTGGAGTGTACTTGGACAGGGCAATCAGCCCCAGCATTTT	CAWSVLGQGNQPQHF
TRBJ1-2	-	-	TRBV7-9	TGTGCCAGCAGCTTGGATGATAACTGGTTCTATGGCTACACCTTC	CASSLDDNWFYGYTF
TRBJ2-7	-	-	TRBV5-1	TGCGCCAGCAGCTTGGCCAGTCAGGAGGGGCACTACTCCTACGAGCAGTACTTC	CASSLASQEGHYSYEQYF
TRBJ2-1	-	-	TRBV2	TGTGCCAGCAGTGAAGCGGGGCCCTCCTACAATGAGCAGTTCTTC	CASSEAGPSYNEQFF
TRBJ1-1	TRBD1	-	TRBV19	TGTGCCAGTAGTACCATCGGACAGGGCATGAACGCTGAAGCTTTCTTT	CASSTIGQGMNAEAFF
TRBJ1-5	-	-	TRBV6-6	TGTGCCAGCATTTCGAGGACCGTTGCCTCCAATCAGCCCCAGCATTTT	CASISRTVASNQPQHF
TRBJ2-2	TRBD1	-	TRBV7-9	TGTGCCAGCAGCCGAAAAGGACCGGGACAGGACGCCAACACCGGGGAGCTGTTTTTT	CASSRKGPGQDANTGELFF
TRBJ2-1	TRBD1	-	TRBV6-5	TGTGCCAGCAGTTCCCAGGGACAGACCTCCTACAATGAGCAGTTCTTC	CASSSQGQTSYNEQFF
TRBJ2-6	-	-	TRBV6-6	TGTGCCGGGTCCCCTGGGGCCAACGTCCTGACTTTC	CAGSPGANVLTF
TRBJ2-1	-	-	TRBV5-5	TGTGCCAGCAGCTTGGTGGCCGGGAGCTCCTACAATGAGCAGTTCTTC	CASSLVAGSSYNEQFF
TRBJ1-4	-	-	TRBV5-5	TGTGCCAGCAGCTTAACAGGGTCTGATGAAAAACTGTTTTTT	CASSLTGSDEKLFF
TRBJ1-1	TRBD1	-	TRBV2	TGTGCCAGCAACTTACAGGGGAGCACTGAAGCTTTCTTT	CASNLQGSTEAFF
TRBJ2-1	-	-	TRBV11-2	TGTGCCAGCAGCCTCCAGCGGGCCAATGAGCAGTTCTTC	CASSLQRANEQFF
TRBJ2-7	TRBD1	-	TRBV4-1	TGCGCCAGCAGCCAAGCATCCGGGACAGGGGTTACCGCCTACGAGCAGTACTTC	CASSQASGTGVTAYEQYF
TRBJ1-3	-	-	TRBV30	TGTGCCTGGAGTGTACTTAAGGGGGACGTGGGCCAATCCAGAAACACCATATATTTT	CAWSVLKGDVGQSRNTIYF
TRBJ2-7	TRBD1	-	TRBV11-2	TGTGCCAGCAGCTTTCTCCTTGGACAGGGGGCTAGAGAGCAGTACTTC	CASSFLLGQGAREQYF
TRBJ2-3	TRBD1	-	TRBV7-9	TGTGCCAGCAGCTTCTCGGACAGGGGGATTGATACGCAGTATTTT	CASSFSDRGIDTQYF
TRBJ2-5	-	-	TRBV18	TGTGCCAGCCGATCCCAAGAGACCCAGTACTTC	CASRSQETQYF
TRBJ2-7	TRBD2	-	TRBV2	TGTGCCAGCCGATATAGCGGGGACGAGCAGTACTTC	CASRYSGDEQYF
TRBJ2-2	TRBD1	-	TRBV14	TGTGCCAGCAGCCGTTTCGCCGGGACAGGGGGCGCGGGCACCGGGGAGCTGTTTTTT	CASSRFAGTGGAGTGELFF
TRBJ2-2	TRBD1	-	TRBV11-3	TGTGCCAGCAGGCCACTCCAGGGGGTAACGAACACCGGGGAGCTGTTTTTT	CASRPLQGVTNTGELFF
TRBJ1-2	TRBD1	-	TRBV7-2	TGTGCCAGCAGCGTCAACAGGGGAGGCTACACCTTC	CASSVNRGGYTF
TRBJ2-5	TRBD2	-	TRBV15	TGTGCCACCAAGAGCGGGGCGGGAGGCGGAGAGACCCAGTACTTC	CATKSGAGGGETQYF